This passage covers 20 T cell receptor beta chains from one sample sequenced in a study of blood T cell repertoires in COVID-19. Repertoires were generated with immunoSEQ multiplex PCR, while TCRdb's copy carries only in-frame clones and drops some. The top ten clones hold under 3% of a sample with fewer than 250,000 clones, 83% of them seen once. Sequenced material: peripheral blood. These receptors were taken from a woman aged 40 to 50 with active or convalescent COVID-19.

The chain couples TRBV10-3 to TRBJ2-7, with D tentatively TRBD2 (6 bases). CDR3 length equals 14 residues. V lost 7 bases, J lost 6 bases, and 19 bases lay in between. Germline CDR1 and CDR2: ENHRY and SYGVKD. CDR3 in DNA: TGTGCCATCACCTGGGACTCACGGGCGCGCGAGCAGTACTTC. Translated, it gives CAITWDSRAREQYF.

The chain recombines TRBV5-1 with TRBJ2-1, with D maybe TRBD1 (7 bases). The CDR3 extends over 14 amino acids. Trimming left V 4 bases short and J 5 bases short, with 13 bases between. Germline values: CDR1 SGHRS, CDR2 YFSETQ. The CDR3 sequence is CASSAGQSNNEQFF. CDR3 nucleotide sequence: TGCGCCAGCAGCGCGGGACAGAGTAACAATGAGCAGTTCTTC.

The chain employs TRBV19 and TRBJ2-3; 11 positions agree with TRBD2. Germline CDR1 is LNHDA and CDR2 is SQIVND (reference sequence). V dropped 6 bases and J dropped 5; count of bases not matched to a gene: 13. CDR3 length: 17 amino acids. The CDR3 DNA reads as TGTGCCAGTAGCAAGTCCGCTAGCGGGGGGCAAGGAGATACGCAGTATTTT. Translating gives CASSKSASGGQGDTQYF.

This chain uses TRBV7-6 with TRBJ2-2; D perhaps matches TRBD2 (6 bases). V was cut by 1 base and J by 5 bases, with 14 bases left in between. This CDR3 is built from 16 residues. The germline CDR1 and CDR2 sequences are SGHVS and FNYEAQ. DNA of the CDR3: TGTGCCAGCAGCTTAGGGGCAGGGAGGAAAACCGGGGAGCTGTTTTTT. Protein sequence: CASSLGAGRKTGELFF.

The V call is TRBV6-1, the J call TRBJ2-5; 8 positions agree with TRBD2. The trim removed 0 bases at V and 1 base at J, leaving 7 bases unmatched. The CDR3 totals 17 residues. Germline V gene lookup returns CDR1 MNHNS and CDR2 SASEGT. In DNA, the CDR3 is TGTGCCAGCAGTGAAGCCATACTAGCGGCCCCCCAAGAGACCCAGTACTTC. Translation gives CASSEAILAAPQETQYF.

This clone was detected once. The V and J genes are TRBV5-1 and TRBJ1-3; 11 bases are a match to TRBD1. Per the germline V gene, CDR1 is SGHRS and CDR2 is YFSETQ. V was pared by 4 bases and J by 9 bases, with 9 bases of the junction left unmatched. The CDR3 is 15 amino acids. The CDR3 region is CASSPSGQGGSTIYF. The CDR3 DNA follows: TGCGCCAGCAGCCCTTCGGGACAGGGGGGTTCCACCATATATTTT.

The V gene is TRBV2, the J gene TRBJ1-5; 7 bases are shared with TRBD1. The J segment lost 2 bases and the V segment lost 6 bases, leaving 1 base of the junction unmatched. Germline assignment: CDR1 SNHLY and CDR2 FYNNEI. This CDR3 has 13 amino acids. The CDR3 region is CASRGTGNQPQHF. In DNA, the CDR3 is TGTGCCAGCAGGGGGACAGGCAATCAGCCCCAGCATTTT.

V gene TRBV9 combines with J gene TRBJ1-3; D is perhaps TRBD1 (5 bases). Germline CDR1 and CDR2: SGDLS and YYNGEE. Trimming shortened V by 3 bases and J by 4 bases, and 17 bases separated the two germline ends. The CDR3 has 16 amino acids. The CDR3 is CASSEGDWSGGNTIYF. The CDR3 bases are TGTGCCAGCAGCGAAGGGGACTGGAGCGGGGGAAACACCATATATTTT.

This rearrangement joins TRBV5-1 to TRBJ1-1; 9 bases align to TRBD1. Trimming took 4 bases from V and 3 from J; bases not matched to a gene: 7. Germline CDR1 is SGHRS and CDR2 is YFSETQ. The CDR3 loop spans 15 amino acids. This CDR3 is CASSAQQGAYTEAFF. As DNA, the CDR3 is TGCGCCAGCAGCGCACAACAGGGGGCATACACTGAAGCTTTCTTT. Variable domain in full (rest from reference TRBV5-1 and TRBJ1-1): KAGVTQTPRYLIKTRGQQVTLSCSPISGHRSVSWYQQTPGQGLQFLFEYFSETQRNKGNFPGRFSGRQFSNSRSEMNVSTLELGDSALYLCASSAQQGAYTEAFFGQGTRLTVV.

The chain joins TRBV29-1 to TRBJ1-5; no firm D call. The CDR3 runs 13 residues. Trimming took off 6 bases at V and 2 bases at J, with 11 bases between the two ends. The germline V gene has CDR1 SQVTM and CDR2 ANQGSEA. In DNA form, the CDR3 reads TGCAGCGTCCCCGGGAACGGCAATCAGCCCCAGCATTTT. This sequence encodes CSVPGNGNQPQHF.

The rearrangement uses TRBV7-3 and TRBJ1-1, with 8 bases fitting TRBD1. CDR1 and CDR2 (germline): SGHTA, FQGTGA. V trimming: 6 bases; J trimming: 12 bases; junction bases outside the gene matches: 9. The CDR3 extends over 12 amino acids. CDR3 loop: CASSSGQGRTFF. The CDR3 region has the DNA TGTGCCAGCAGTAGCGGACAGGGAAGAACTTTCTTT. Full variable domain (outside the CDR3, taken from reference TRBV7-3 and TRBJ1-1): GAGVSQTPSNKVTEKGKYVELRCDPISGHTALYWYRQSLGQGPEFLIYFQGTGAADDSGLPNDRFFAVRPEGSVSTLKIQRTERGDSAVYLCASSSGQGRTFFGQGTRLTVV.

The CDR3 sequence: CASSGGQGQGYTF. The CDR3 DNA is TGTGCCAGCAGCGGGGGACAGGGGCAAGGCTACACCTTC. This rearrangement joins TRBV7-9 to TRBJ1-2; 10 nucleotides line up with TRBD1. Unmatched junction bases numbered 5, after V lost 5 bases and J lost 8 bases. This CDR3 contains 13 residues. Germline V gene lookup returns CDR1 SEHNR and CDR2 FQNEAQ (reference sequence).

CDR3 bases: TGTGCCTGGAGCGGGGGGGCCGAAGATACGCAGTATTTT. The encoded protein is CAWSGGAEDTQYF. The rearrangement uses TRBV30 and TRBJ2-3; the match to TRBD2 covers 8 bases. This CDR3 contains 13 residues. The trim removed 3 bases at V and 5 bases at J, leaving 4 bases unmatched. In germline, CDR1 is GTSNPN, CDR2 SVGIG (reference sequence).

This CDR3 reads CASSLMWTGNVPYNSPLHF. In DNA form, the CDR3 reads TGTGCCAGCAGCTTAATGTGGACAGGGAACGTACCCTATAATTCACCCCTCCACTTT. The chain recombines TRBV11-3 with TRBJ1-6, with TRBD1 matching over 8 bases. The V segment lost 2 bases and the J segment 2 bases; nucleotides outside the gene matches: 11. Germline-derived CDR1 and CDR2 are SGHNT and YENEEA. The CDR3 length is 19 residues.

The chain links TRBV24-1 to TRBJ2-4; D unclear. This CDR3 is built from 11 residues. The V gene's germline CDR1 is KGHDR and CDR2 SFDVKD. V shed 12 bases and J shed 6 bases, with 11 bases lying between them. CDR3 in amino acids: CASSTPNIQYF. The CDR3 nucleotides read TGTGCCTCAAGCACCCCAAACATTCAGTACTTC.

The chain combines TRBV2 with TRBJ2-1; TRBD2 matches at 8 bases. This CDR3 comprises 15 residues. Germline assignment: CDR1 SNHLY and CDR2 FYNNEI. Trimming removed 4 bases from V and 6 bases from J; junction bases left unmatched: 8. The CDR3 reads CASSGPYTSGNEQFF. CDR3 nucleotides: TGTGCCAGCAGTGGTCCTTATACTAGCGGCAATGAGCAGTTCTTC.

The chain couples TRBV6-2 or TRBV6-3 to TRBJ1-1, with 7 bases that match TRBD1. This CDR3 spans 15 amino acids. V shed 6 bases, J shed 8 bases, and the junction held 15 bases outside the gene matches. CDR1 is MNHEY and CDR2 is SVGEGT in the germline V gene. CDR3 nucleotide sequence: TGTGCCAGCAGCCGCCTAGGGACAGCGGCCCAAGAAGCTTTCTTT. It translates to CASSRLGTAAQEAFF.

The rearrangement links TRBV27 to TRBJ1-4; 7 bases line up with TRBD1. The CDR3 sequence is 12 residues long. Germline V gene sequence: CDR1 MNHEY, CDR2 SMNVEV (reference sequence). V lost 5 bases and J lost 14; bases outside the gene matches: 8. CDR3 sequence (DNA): TGTGCCAGCAGTGCAAACACGGGACAGCTGTTTTTT. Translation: CASSANTGQLFF.

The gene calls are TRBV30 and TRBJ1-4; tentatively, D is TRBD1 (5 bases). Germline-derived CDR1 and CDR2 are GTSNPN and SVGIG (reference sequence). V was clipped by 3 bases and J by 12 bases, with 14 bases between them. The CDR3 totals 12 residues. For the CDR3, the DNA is TGTGCCTGGAGCCGGGGGACGGTCGAACTGTTTTTT. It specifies CAWSRGTVELFF.

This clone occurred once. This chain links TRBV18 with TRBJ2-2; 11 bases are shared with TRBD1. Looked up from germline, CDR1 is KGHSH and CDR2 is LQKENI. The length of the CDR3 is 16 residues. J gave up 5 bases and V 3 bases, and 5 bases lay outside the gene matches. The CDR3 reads CASSPLGQGATGELFF. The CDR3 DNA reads TGTGCCAGCTCACCCCTTGGACAGGGGGCGACCGGGGAGCTGTTTTTT.